The clone carrying this T cell receptor (beta chain) occurred many times. The germline V and J ends were trimmed by 2 bases and 1 base, with 21 bases remaining between them. The CDR3 sequence is 19 residues long. Per the germline V gene, CDR1 is SGHTA and CDR2 is FQGNSA. TCRdb re-called the reads through MiXCR, storing one row per CDR3 protein. Of 290,000 or so distinct CDR3 sequences detected, approximately 8.9% appear once; the ten largest clones hold over 2.5%. The source of the sample is a study of T cell repertoires in cytomegalovirus infection. The receptor's source is a human donor in good health (CMV status not recorded). Some clones in this sample may be carry-over from other donors' samples. The chain carries TRBV7-2 and TRBJ1-5; D may be TRBD1 (5 bases). Sequenced material: PBMCs. Here the CDR3 reads CASSLLRTGRGASNQPQHF. CDR3 nucleotides: TGTGCCAGCAGCTTACTGCGCACGGGAAGAGGGGCGAGCAATCAGCCCCAGCATTTT.